The rows below give T cell receptor beta chains drawn from one sample of a study of blood T cell repertoires in COVID-19. Measured with immunoSEQ multiplex PCR; TCRdb has only the in-frame clones, and not every one. The profile shows around 200,000 clones, around 80% of them singletons. The sample comprised peripheral blood. The source is a woman aged 70 to 79 with acute or convalescent COVID-19. Each CDR3 is given with its conserved first and last residue. D genes are given only for firm matches. Clone size is not always given. Where it is, it says once, few, many or a class for expanded clones.

V	J	size	D	DNA	CDR3
TRBV15	TRBJ1-2	NA	NA	TGTGCCACCAGCAGAGAAGGGGCTGGCTACACCTTC	CATSREGAGYTF
TRBV28	TRBJ1-1	few	TRBD1	TGTGCCAGCAGTTTGTGGGACAGGGGTAGCAGAGGGACTGAAGCTTTCTTT	CASSLWDRGSRGTEAFF
TRBV6-5	TRBJ2-1	NA	TRBD2	TGTGCCAGCAGTTACTCGGGACTAGCGGGGCACAATGAGCAGTTCTTC	CASSYSGLAGHNEQFF
TRBV7-9	TRBJ1-5	NA	NA	TGTGCCAGCAGCTTAACCTACGGCGGAGGGAATCAGCCCCAGCATTTT	CASSLTYGGGNQPQHF
TRBV24-1	TRBJ2-7	NA	TRBD2	TGTGCCACCAGTGAGTCTAGCGGGAGTTACGAGCAGTACTTC	CATSESSGSYEQYF
TRBV3-1/TRBV3-2	TRBJ1-4	few	NA	TGTGCCAGCAGCCAAGACCGGGACAACGAAAAACTGTTTTTT	CASSQDRDNEKLFF
TRBV7-9	TRBJ1-6	NA	TRBD1	TGTGCCAGCAGCTTATCAGGGACAGGGGAATCACCCCTCCACTTT	CASSLSGTGESPLHF
TRBV11-2	TRBJ2-1	NA	TRBD2	TGTGCCAGCAGCTTACTAGCGGGCCCCTACAATGAGCAGTTCTTC	CASSLLAGPYNEQFF
TRBV29-1	TRBJ2-2	NA	NA	TGCAGCGTTGAAGGTGGGAGGTTCCCCACCGGGGAGCTGTTTTTT	CSVEGGRFPTGELFF
TRBV27	TRBJ2-2	NA	TRBD1	TGTGCCAGCAGTTTACTCCCAGGACAGGACACCGGGGAGCTGTTTTTT	CASSLLPGQDTGELFF
TRBV11-3	TRBJ2-5	NA	TRBD1	TGTGCCAGCAGCCCGGGACAGCAAGAGACCCAGTACTTC	CASSPGQQETQYF
TRBV7-2	TRBJ1-2	once	TRBD1	TGTGCCAGCAGCATTGACAGGGGGGACTATGGCTACACCTTC	CASSIDRGDYGYTF
TRBV5-4	TRBJ2-3	NA	TRBD2	TGTGCCAGCAGCTCATCAGGACTAGCGGAGAACACAGATACGCAGTATTTT	CASSSSGLAENTDTQYF
TRBV28	TRBJ1-1	few	NA	TGTGCCAGCAGTGCGACAGCGAACACTGAAGCTTTCTTT	CASSATANTEAFF
TRBV6-5	TRBJ1-2	few	TRBD1	TGTGCCAGCAGTCCCGGGACAGGGGGCTATGGCTACACCTTC	CASSPGTGGYGYTF
TRBV7-3	TRBJ1-5	NA	NA	TGTGCCAGCAGCTTAGACAACAATCAGCCCCAGCATTTT	CASSLDNNQPQHF
TRBV27	TRBJ2-1	few	TRBD1	TGTGCCAGCAGTCAGGACAGGGGCGCGGGGCGGGAGATATACAATGAGCAGTTCTTC	CASSQDRGAGREIYNEQFF
TRBV5-1	TRBJ2-5	NA	TRBD1	TGCGCCAGCAGCTTCGGCGACAGGGAAGAGACCCAGTACTTC	CASSFGDREETQYF
TRBV6-5	TRBJ2-2	NA	TRBD2	TGTGCCAGCAGTAAACTAGCGGGAGCCTCCGGGGAGCTGTTTTTT	CASSKLAGASGELFF
TRBV10-3	TRBJ2-1	NA	TRBD2	TGTGCCATCAGCCGAACTAGCGGGGCGGTCTATGAGCAGTTCTTC	CAISRTSGAVYEQFF
TRBV12-5	TRBJ1-5	NA	NA	TGTGCTAGTGGTTTGGTACGGGGGGATAGCAATCAGCCCCAGCATTTT	CASGLVRGDSNQPQHF
TRBV27	TRBJ2-7	NA	NA	TGTGCCAGCAGTCCGACAGGCTACGAGCAGTACTTC	CASSPTGYEQYF
TRBV28	TRBJ2-3	NA	NA	TGTGCCAGCAGTCCAGGGGGAATTACTAGCAGAGACACAGATACGCAGTATTTT	CASSPGGITSRDTDTQYF
TRBV5-1	TRBJ2-7	NA	TRBD2	TGCGCCAGCAGCCCGGTGATAGCGGGCCAACTATCCTACGAGCAGTACTTC	CASSPVIAGQLSYEQYF